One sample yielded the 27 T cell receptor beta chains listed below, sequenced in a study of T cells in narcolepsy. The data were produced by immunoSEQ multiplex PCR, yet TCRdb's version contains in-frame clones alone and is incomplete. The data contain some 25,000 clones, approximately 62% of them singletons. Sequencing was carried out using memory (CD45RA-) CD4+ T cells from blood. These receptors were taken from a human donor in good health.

The DNA of the CDR3 is TGTGCCAGCAGTGGGGGGAGCTCCTATAATTCACCCCTCCACTTT. Protein: CASSGGSSYNSPLHF. The rearrangement links TRBV2 to TRBJ1-6; tentative D call: TRBD1 (5 bases). Between the trimmed V and J ends, which lost 4 bases and 0 bases, there was a span of 7 bases. The CDR3 is made up of 15 amino acids. Germline V gene sequence: CDR1 SNHLY, CDR2 FYNNEI.

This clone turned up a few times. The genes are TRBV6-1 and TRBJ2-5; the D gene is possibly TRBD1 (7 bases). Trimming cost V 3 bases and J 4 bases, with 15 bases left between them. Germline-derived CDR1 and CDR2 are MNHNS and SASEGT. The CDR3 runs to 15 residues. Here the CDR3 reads CASSDYRGGGETQYF. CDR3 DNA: TGTGCCAGCAGTGACTACAGGGGAGGCGGAGAGACCCAGTACTTC.

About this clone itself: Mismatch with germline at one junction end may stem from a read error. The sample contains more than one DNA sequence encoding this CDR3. CDR3 sequence reads: CASSLNRQLYGYTF. The CDR3 DNA sequence: TGCGCCAGCAGCTTGAACCGACAGTTATATGGCTACACCTTC. The chain links TRBV5-4 to TRBJ1-2; D might be TRBD1 (5 bases). The CDR3 is 14 amino acids. Per the germline V gene, CDR1 is SGHNT and CDR2 is YYREEE (reference sequence).

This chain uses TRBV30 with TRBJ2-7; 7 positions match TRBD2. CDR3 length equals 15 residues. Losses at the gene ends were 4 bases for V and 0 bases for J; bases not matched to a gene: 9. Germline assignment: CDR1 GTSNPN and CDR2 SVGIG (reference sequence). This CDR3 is CAWTRGGGSSYEQYF. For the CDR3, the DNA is TGTGCCTGGACCCGGGGCGGGGGAAGCTCCTACGAGCAGTACTTC.

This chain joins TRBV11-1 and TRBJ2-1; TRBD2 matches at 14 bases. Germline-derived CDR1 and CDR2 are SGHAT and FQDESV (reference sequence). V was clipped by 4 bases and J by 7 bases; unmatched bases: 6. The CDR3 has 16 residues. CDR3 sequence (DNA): TGTGCCAGCAGCTCGGAGGGACTAGCGGGAGAGAATGAGCAGTTCTTC. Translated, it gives CASSSEGLAGENEQFF.

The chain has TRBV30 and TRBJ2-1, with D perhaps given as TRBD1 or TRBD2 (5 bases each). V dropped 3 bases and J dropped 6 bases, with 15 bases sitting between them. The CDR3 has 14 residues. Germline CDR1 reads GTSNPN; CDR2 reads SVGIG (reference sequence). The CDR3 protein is CAWSVLGTANEQFF. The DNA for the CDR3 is TGTGCCTGGAGCGTACTCGGGACCGCCAATGAGCAGTTCTTC.

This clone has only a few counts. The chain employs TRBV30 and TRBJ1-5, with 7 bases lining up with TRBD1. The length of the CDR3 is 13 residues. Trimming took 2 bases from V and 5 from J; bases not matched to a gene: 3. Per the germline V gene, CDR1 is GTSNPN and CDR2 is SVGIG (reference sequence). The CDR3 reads CAWSLTGDQPQHF. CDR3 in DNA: TGTGCCTGGAGTTTAACAGGGGATCAGCCCCAGCATTTT.

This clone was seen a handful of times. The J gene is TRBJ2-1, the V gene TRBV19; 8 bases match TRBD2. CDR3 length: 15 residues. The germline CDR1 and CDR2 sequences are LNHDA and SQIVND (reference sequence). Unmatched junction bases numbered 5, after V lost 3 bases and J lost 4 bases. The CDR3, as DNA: TGTGCCAGTAGTATGGTTAGCGGGATGTACAATGAGCAGTTCTTC. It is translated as CASSMVSGMYNEQFF. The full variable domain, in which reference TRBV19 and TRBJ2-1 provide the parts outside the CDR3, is DGGITQSPKYLFRKEGQNVTLSCEQNLNHDAMYWYRQDPGQGLRLIYYSQIVNDFQKGDIAEGYSVSREKKESFPLTVTSAQKNPTAFYLCASSMVSGMYNEQFFGPGTRLTVL.

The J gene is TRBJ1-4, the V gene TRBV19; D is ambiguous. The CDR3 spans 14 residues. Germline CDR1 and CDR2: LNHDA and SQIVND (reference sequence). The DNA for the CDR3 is TGTGCTACCAGACGGGGAACAACTAATGAAAAACTGTTTTTT. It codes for CATRRGTTNEKLFF. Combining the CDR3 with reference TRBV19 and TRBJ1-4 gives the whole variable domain DGGITQSPKYLFRKEGQNVTLSCEQNLNHDAMYWYRQDPGQGLRLIYYSQIVNDFQKGDIAEGYSVSREKKESFPLTVTSAQKNPTAFYLCATRRGTTNEKLFFGSGTQLSVL.

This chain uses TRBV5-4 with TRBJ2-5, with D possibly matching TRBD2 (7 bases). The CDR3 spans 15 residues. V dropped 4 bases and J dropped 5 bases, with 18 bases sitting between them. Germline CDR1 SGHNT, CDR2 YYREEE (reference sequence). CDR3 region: CASSRDAGDMETQYF. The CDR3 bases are TGTGCCAGCAGCCGCGATGCGGGGGACATGGAGACCCAGTACTTC.

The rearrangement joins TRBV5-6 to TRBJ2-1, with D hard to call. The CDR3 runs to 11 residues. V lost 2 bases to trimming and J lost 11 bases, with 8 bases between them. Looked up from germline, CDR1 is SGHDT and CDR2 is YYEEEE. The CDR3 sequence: CASSFGPKQFF. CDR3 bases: TGTGCCAGCAGCTTCGGGCCGAAGCAGTTCTTC.

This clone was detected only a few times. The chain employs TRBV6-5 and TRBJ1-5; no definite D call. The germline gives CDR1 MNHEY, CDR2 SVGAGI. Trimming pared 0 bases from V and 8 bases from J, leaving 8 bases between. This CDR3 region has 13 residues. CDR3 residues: CASSYSISEPQHF. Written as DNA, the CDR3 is TGTGCCAGCAGTTACTCCATATCGGAGCCCCAGCATTTT.

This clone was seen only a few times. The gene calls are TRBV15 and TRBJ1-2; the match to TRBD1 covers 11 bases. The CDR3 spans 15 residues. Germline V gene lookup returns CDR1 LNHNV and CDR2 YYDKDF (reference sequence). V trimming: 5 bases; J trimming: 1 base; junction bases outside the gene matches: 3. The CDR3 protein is CATSPGTGGNYGYTF. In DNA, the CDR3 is TGTGCCACCAGCCCGGGGACAGGGGGTAACTATGGCTACACCTTC.

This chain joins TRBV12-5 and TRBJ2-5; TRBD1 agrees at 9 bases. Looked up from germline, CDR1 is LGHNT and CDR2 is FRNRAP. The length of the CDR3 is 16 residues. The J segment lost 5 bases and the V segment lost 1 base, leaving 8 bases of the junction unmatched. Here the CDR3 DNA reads TGTGCTAGTGGTTTGGACCGACAGGGGGAAAGGGAGACCCAGTACTTC. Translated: CASGLDRQGERETQYF.

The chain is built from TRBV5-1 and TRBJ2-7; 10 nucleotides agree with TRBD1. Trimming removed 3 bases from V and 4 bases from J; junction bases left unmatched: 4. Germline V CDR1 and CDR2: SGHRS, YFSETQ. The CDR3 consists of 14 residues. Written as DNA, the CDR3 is TGCGCCAGCAGCTCCCCGGGACAGGGGTACGAGCAGTACTTC. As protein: CASSSPGQGYEQYF.

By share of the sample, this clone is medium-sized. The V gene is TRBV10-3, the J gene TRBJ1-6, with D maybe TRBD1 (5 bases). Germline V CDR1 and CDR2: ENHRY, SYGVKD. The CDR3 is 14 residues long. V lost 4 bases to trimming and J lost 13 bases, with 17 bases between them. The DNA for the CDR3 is TGTGCCATCAGTGGGGACCTGCCGACGGATCCCCTCCACTTT. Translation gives CAISGDLPTDPLHF.

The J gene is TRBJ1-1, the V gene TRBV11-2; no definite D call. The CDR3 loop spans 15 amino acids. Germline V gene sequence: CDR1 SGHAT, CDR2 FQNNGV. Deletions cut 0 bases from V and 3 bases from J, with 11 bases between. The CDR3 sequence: CASSLDGPPDTEAFF. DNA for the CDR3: TGTGCCAGCAGCTTAGATGGCCCACCGGACACTGAAGCTTTCTTT.

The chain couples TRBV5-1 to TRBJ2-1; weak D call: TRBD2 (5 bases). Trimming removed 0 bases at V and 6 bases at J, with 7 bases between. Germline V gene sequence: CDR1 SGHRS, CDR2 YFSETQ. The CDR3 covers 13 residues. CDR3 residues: CASSLGGFNEQFF. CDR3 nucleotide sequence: TGCGCCAGCAGCTTGGGAGGGTTCAATGAGCAGTTCTTC.

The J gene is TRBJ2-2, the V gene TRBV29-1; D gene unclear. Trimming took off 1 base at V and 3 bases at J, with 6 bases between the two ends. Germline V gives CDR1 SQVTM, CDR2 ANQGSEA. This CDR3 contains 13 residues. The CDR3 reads CSVEGRYTGELFF. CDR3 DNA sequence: TGCAGCGTTGAAGGACGGTACACCGGGGAGCTGTTTTTT.

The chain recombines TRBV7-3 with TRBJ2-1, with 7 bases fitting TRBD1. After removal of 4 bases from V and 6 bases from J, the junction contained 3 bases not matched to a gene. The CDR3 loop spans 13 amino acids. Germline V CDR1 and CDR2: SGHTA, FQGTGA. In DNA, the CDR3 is TGTGCCAGCAGCTGGGACAGTCTCAATGAGCAGTTCTTC. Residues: CASSWDSLNEQFF.

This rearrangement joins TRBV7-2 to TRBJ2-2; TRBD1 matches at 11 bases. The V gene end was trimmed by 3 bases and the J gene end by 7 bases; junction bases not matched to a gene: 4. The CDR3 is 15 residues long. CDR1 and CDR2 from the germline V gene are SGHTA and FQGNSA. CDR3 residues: CASSFRDRGNGELFF. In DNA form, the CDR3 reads TGTGCCAGCAGCTTCCGGGACAGGGGGAACGGGGAGCTGTTTTTT.

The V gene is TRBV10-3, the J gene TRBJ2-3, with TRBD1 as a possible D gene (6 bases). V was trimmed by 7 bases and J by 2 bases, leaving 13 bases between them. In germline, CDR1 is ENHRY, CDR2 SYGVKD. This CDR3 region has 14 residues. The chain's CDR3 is CAITRTASTDTQYF. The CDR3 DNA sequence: TGTGCCATCACCAGGACAGCGTCCACAGATACGCAGTATTTT.

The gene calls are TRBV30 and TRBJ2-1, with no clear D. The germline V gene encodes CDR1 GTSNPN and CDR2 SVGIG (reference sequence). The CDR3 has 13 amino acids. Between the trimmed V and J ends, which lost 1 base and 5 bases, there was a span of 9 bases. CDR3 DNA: TGTGCCTGGAGTGCCCAGGTTGACAATGAGCAGTTCTTC. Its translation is CAWSAQVDNEQFF.

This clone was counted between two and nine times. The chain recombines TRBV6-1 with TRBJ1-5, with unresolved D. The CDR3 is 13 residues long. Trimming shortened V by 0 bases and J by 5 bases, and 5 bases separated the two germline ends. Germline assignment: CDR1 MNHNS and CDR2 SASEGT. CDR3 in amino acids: CASSEAFDQPQHF. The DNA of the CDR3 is TGTGCCAGCAGTGAAGCCTTTGATCAGCCCCAGCATTTT.

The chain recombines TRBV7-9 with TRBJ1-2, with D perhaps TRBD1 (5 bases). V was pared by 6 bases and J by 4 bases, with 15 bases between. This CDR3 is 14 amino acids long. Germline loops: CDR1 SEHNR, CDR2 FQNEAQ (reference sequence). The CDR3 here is CASSRGEGFYGYTF. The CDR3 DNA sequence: TGTGCCAGCAGTCGAGGGGAAGGGTTCTATGGCTACACCTTC.

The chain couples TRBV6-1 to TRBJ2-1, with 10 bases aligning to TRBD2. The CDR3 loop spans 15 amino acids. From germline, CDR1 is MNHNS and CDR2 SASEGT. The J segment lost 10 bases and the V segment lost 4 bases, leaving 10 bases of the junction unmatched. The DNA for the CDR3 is TGTGCCAGCAGTGGGGCTAGCGGGAGTATTGGGGAGCAGTTCTTC. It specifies CASSGASGSIGEQFF.

The CDR3 loop is CASSPQRSPRSSYNSPLHF. CDR3 DNA: TGTGCCAGCTCACCACAGCGGTCGCCCAGGAGCTCCTATAATTCACCCCTCCACTTT. The chain couples TRBV18 to TRBJ1-6; D remains ambiguous. The CDR3 spans 19 residues. CDR1 is KGHSH and CDR2 is LQKENI in the germline V gene. The V and J ends lost 1 base and 0 bases respectively, with 16 bases between them.